This T cell receptor (beta chain) appears in the sequencing data of a study of blood T cell repertoires in COVID-19. Methods used by the authors: By means of reference gene primer amplification, nucleated cell counts were estimated. This table comes from immunoSEQ multiplex PCR, and its TCRdb copy is limited to in-frame clones, with some not included. D and trimming were read from the DNA, whereas the V and J calls and clone size are those reported in that table. This table has 150,000 to 200,000 clones, about four fifths appearing once. The CDR3 is made up of 15 amino acids. The V and J ends lost 0 bases and 8 bases respectively, with 14 bases between them. Germline values: CDR1 MGHRA, CDR2 YSYEKL. Cohort placement rested on clinical history that participants reported themselves.

The J gene is TRBJ2-4, the V gene TRBV4-1; weak D call: TRBD2 (5 bases). Sequencing input: PBMCs or T cells enriched from blood (not recorded which). The receptor was derived from a woman aged 55-69 years who had recovered from COVID-19. Written as DNA, the CDR3 is TGCGCCAGCAGCCAAGATCTCGGGGATTGGTACATTCAGTACTTC. Its translation is CASSQDLGDWYIQYF.